The rows below give T cell receptor beta chains drawn from one sample of a study of Graves' ophthalmopathy and Graves' hyperthyroidism. A single record per CDR3 protein comes from TCRdb applying MiXCR to the multiplex PCR reads. The data show some 1.1 million distinct CDR3 sequences, about 35% seen once. Sequenced material: peripheral blood or thyroid tissue (not recorded which). These receptors all stem from an adult man with Graves' hyperthyroidism. Both conserved end residues are part of each CDR3. Each record gives: D gene, clone size, V gene, J gene, CDR3 protein, CDR3 DNA. D genes are given only for firm matches. Clone size is stated in some rows and not others, as once, few, many or a class when expanded.

d_call: TRBD2
clone_size: once
v_call: TRBV9
j_call: TRBJ2-5
cdr3_aa: CASSATSGGRSQYF
cdr3_nt: TGTGCGAGCAGCGCAACTAGCGGGGGGAGGTCCCAGTACTTC

d_call: .
clone_size: few
v_call: TRBV12-3/TRBV12-4
j_call: TRBJ2-2
cdr3_aa: CASNALSNTGELFF
cdr3_nt: TGTGCCAGCAACGCCCTTTCCAACACCGGGGAGCTGTTTTTT

d_call: .
clone_size: .
v_call: TRBV9
j_call: TRBJ2-7
cdr3_aa: CASSLDKRHPGYEQYF
cdr3_nt: TGTGCCAGCAGCTTGGATAAGAGACATCCGGGCTACGAGCAGTACTTC

d_call: TRBD1
clone_size: .
v_call: TRBV20-1
j_call: TRBJ2-7
cdr3_aa: CSASSATGTAYEQYF
cdr3_nt: TGCAGTGCCAGTAGTGCTACCGGGACAGCCTACGAGCAGTACTTC

d_call: .
clone_size: .
v_call: TRBV6-2/TRBV6-3
j_call: TRBJ1-1
cdr3_aa: CASSYVVSAEAFF
cdr3_nt: TGTGCCAGCAGTTACGTAGTCTCCGCTGAAGCTTTCTTT

d_call: .
clone_size: few
v_call: TRBV6-2/TRBV6-3
j_call: TRBJ1-2
cdr3_aa: CASSLTSGTAASGYTF
cdr3_nt: TGTGCCAGCAGTCTGACCTCCGGGACGGCGGCCTCCGGCTACACCTTC

d_call: .
clone_size: .
v_call: TRBV5-5
j_call: TRBJ1-3
cdr3_aa: CASSLAILSGNTIYF
cdr3_nt: TGTGCCAGCAGCCTGGCCATCCTCTCTGGAAACACCATATATTTT

d_call: .
clone_size: few
v_call: TRBV10-3
j_call: TRBJ1-4
cdr3_aa: CASSEPPGGSEKLFF
cdr3_nt: TGTGCCAGCAGTGAACCCCCGGGAGGAAGCGAAAAACTGTTTTTT

d_call: TRBD1
clone_size: .
v_call: TRBV10-3
j_call: TRBJ2-7
cdr3_aa: CASTDKVWQGETYEQYF
cdr3_nt: TGTGCCAGCACCGACAAGGTGTGGCAGGGGGAAACCTACGAGCAGTACTTC

d_call: .
clone_size: many
v_call: TRBV5-1
j_call: TRBJ1-1
cdr3_aa: CASSLGQWTDEAFF
cdr3_nt: TGCGCCAGCAGCTTGGGGCAGTGGACTGACGAAGCTTTCTTT

d_call: TRBD1
clone_size: many
v_call: TRBV12-3/TRBV12-4
j_call: TRBJ1-6
cdr3_aa: CASTLQGGASPLHF
cdr3_nt: TGTGCCAGCACCCTCCAGGGGGGTGCTTCACCCCTCCACTTT

d_call: .
clone_size: few
v_call: TRBV7-9
j_call: TRBJ2-7
cdr3_aa: CASSYSGVSYEQYF
cdr3_nt: TGTGCCAGCTCATACTCGGGGGTTTCCTACGAGCAGTACTTC

d_call: TRBD1
clone_size: .
v_call: TRBV20-1
j_call: TRBJ1-1
cdr3_aa: CSARKNRGLNTEAFF
cdr3_nt: TGCAGTGCTAGAAAAAACAGGGGATTGAACACTGAAGCTTTCTTT

d_call: .
clone_size: .
v_call: TRBV20-1
j_call: TRBJ1-5
cdr3_aa: CSTGRENQPQHF
cdr3_nt: TGCAGTACCGGCCGAGAAAATCAGCCCCAGCATTTT

d_call: .
clone_size: .
v_call: TRBV15
j_call: TRBJ1-3
cdr3_aa: CATMSKGGFGNTIYF
cdr3_nt: TGTGCCACCATGTCCAAAGGGGGTTTTGGAAACACCATATATTTT

d_call: .
clone_size: many
v_call: TRBV10-2
j_call: TRBJ1-5
cdr3_aa: CASSEYGHSQPQHF
cdr3_nt: TGCGCCAGCAGTGAGTACGGTCATAGCCAGCCCCAGCATTTT

d_call: .
clone_size: few
v_call: TRBV2
j_call: TRBJ1-1
cdr3_aa: CASAVSDNTEAFF
cdr3_nt: TGTGCCAGCGCGGTTTCAGATAACACTGAAGCTTTCTTT

d_call: TRBD2
clone_size: many
v_call: TRBV20-1
j_call: TRBJ2-2
cdr3_aa: CSAASGGATGELFF
cdr3_nt: TGCAGTGCTGCGAGCGGGGGGGCCACCGGGGAGCTGTTTTTT

d_call: .
clone_size: .
v_call: TRBV5-1
j_call: TRBJ1-3
cdr3_aa: CASSAGDRSSGNTIYF
cdr3_nt: TGCGCCAGCAGCGCCGGAGACAGGAGCTCTGGAAACACCATATATTTT

d_call: TRBD2
clone_size: .
v_call: TRBV2
j_call: TRBJ2-7
cdr3_aa: CASSGGLAGGQYF
cdr3_nt: TGTGCCAGCAGTGGGGGACTAGCGGGAGGGCAGTACTTC

d_call: .
clone_size: many
v_call: TRBV29-1
j_call: TRBJ2-7
cdr3_aa: CSVEDRGSSYEQYF
cdr3_nt: TGCAGCGTTGAAGATAGGGGGAGCTCCTACGAGCAGTACTTC

d_call: TRBD1
clone_size: many
v_call: TRBV7-2
j_call: TRBJ2-7
cdr3_aa: CASSKTGYEQYF
cdr3_nt: TGTGCCAGCAGCAAGACAGGGTACGAGCAGTACTTC

d_call: .
clone_size: many
v_call: TRBV2
j_call: TRBJ1-2
cdr3_aa: CASREGGYGYTF
cdr3_nt: TGTGCCAGCAGAGAAGGGGGCTATGGCTACACCTTC

d_call: .
clone_size: many
v_call: TRBV14
j_call: TRBJ2-5
cdr3_aa: CASSAGTEIQETQYF
cdr3_nt: TGTGCCAGCAGTGCCGGGACGGAAATCCAAGAGACCCAGTACTTC

d_call: .
clone_size: .
v_call: TRBV30
j_call: TRBJ1-2
cdr3_aa: CAWSVGARSYGYTF
cdr3_nt: TGTGCCTGGAGTGTTGGGGCGCGTAGCTATGGCTACACCTTC

d_call: .
clone_size: .
v_call: TRBV14
j_call: TRBJ2-2
cdr3_aa: CASSQVGGVSTGELFF
cdr3_nt: TGTGCCAGCAGCCAAGTTGGGGGCGTTAGCACCGGGGAGCTGTTTTTT

d_call: TRBD1
clone_size: few
v_call: TRBV27
j_call: TRBJ1-1
cdr3_aa: CASRRGQINTEAFF
cdr3_nt: TGTGCCAGCAGACGGGGACAGATTAACACTGAAGCTTTCTTT

d_call: .
clone_size: .
v_call: TRBV3-1
j_call: TRBJ1-3
cdr3_aa: CASSQDPPDSGNTIYF
cdr3_nt: TGTGCCAGCAGCCAAGACCCGCCGGACTCTGGAAACACCATATATTTT

d_call: .
clone_size: .
v_call: TRBV5-1
j_call: TRBJ2-7
cdr3_aa: CANSLGQSYEQYF
cdr3_nt: TGCGCCAACAGCCTCGGACAGTCCTACGAGCAGTACTTC

d_call: .
clone_size: .
v_call: TRBV7-3
j_call: TRBJ2-2
cdr3_aa: CASSQDRRAASTGELFF
cdr3_nt: TGTGCCAGCAGCCAAGATCGCAGGGCCGCCAGCACCGGGGAGCTGTTTTTT

d_call: TRBD1
clone_size: many
v_call: TRBV12-3/TRBV12-4
j_call: TRBJ1-5
cdr3_aa: CASTQGAGGQPQHF
cdr3_nt: TGTGCCAGCACCCAGGGGGCCGGCGGTCAGCCCCAGCATTTT

d_call: TRBD1
clone_size: many
v_call: TRBV9
j_call: TRBJ1-3
cdr3_aa: CASGQGYGNTIYF
cdr3_nt: TGTGCCAGCGGACAGGGCTATGGAAACACCATATATTTT

d_call: .
clone_size: .
v_call: TRBV2
j_call: TRBJ1-5
cdr3_aa: CASRPQGRGNQPQHF
cdr3_nt: TGTGCCAGCAGGCCTCAGGGACGGGGCAATCAGCCCCAGCATTTT

d_call: .
clone_size: few
v_call: TRBV12-3/TRBV12-4
j_call: TRBJ1-5
cdr3_aa: CASSLGVLVGNQPQHF
cdr3_nt: TGTGCCAGCAGTTTAGGCGTTCTCGTGGGGAATCAGCCCCAGCATTTT

d_call: .
clone_size: many
v_call: TRBV20-1
j_call: TRBJ1-6
cdr3_aa: CSASGGLKDSPLHF
cdr3_nt: TGCAGTGCTAGCGGGGGATTGAAGGATTCACCCCTCCACTTT